The 28 T cell receptor beta chains in this list originate from one sample, sequenced in a study of a mutant IDH1 vaccine in newly diagnosed glioma. Time point reported: week 11, during vaccination. Vaccination comprised doses that each held 300 ug of mutant IDH1 20-mer peptide, plus topical imiquimod. Their recognized antigens are unknown. Assay used: immunoSEQ multiplex PCR; TCRdb lists only in-frame clones, some missing. The profile shows under 150,000 clones, around three quarters of them singletons. The source material was PBMCs, sampled from a glioma patient whose treatment included an IDH1 peptide vaccine. These TCRs come from a man in his forties with glioma.

This clone has a handful of counts. The rearrangement uses TRBV7-2 and TRBJ2-5; 7 bases fit TRBD1. The CDR3 totals 13 residues. The J segment lost 4 bases and the V segment lost 3 bases, leaving 2 bases of the junction unmatched. From germline, CDR1 is SGHTA and CDR2 FQGNSA. CDR3 DNA: TGTGCCAGCAGCTTCAGGGGGTTAGAGACCCAGTACTTC. It translates to CASSFRGLETQYF.

This clone was seen a single time. This chain uses TRBV28 with TRBJ2-5; weak D call: TRBD1 (6 bases). CDR3 length equals 14 residues. V was clipped by 6 bases and J by 5 bases, with 16 bases between them. Per germline, CDR1 MDHEN and CDR2 SYDVKM. The CDR3 loop is CASSPTGKRETQYF. The CDR3 DNA reads as TGTGCCAGCAGCCCTACAGGGAAAAGGGAGACCCAGTACTTC.

A few counts support this clone. V and J are TRBV18 and TRBJ2-7; 11 nucleotides agree with TRBD2. Germline V lookup: CDR1 KGHSH, CDR2 LQKENI. The CDR3 extends over 15 amino acids. Germline trimming cut 5 bases from V and 2 bases from J; bases unmatched to any gene: 5. The DNA for the CDR3 is TGTGCCAGCTCAGCTACTAGCGGGAGCCCCTACGAGCAGTACTTC. It codes for CASSATSGSPYEQYF.

The chain couples TRBV30 to TRBJ2-7; weak D call: TRBD1 (5 bases). V dropped 2 bases and J dropped 3 bases, with 8 bases sitting between them. The germline CDR1 and CDR2 sequences are GTSNPN and SVGIG (reference sequence). The length of the CDR3 is 12 residues. CDR3 sequence: CAWSPTDYEQYF. The CDR3 DNA reads as TGTGCCTGGAGTCCGACAGACTACGAGCAGTACTTC.

The chain uses TRBV28 and TRBJ2-3; a possible D gene is TRBD1 (6 bases). The CDR3 is 15 amino acids. V shed 7 bases and J shed 1 base, with 15 bases lying between them. Looked up from germline, CDR1 is MDHEN and CDR2 is SYDVKM. CDR3 nucleotides: TGTGCCAGCACCCTCAGGGGTACTGGCACAGATACGCAGTATTTT. Its translation is CASTLRGTGTDTQYF. Supplemented by reference TRBV28 and TRBJ2-3, the full variable domain reads DVKVTQSSRYLVKRTGEKVFLECVQDMDHENMFWYRQDPGLGLRLIYFSYDVKMKEKGDIPEGYSVSREKKERFSLILESASTNQTSMYLCASTLRGTGTDTQYFGPGTRLTVL.

The CDR3 sequence: CASSQDSGARDTQYF. The CDR3 DNA reads TGTGCCAGCAGCCAAGATAGCGGGGCTAGAGATACGCAGTATTTT. The chain employs TRBV4-2 and TRBJ2-3, with 8 bases identical to TRBD2. In germline, CDR1 is LGHNA, CDR2 YNFKEQ. The J segment lost 5 bases and the V segment lost 0 bases, leaving 4 bases of the junction unmatched. This CDR3 has 15 residues.

This chain links TRBV19 with TRBJ1-4; D may be TRBD1 (5 bases). CDR3 length: 13 residues. Trimming stripped 10 bases from V and 2 bases from J, with 11 bases between. In germline, CDR1 is LNHDA, CDR2 SQIVND (reference sequence). The CDR3: CATRGFTNEKLFF. The CDR3, as DNA: TGTGCCACAAGGGGCTTTACTAATGAAAAACTGTTTTTT.

The J gene is TRBJ2-2, the V gene TRBV5-6, with D uncertain. The CDR3 totals 15 residues. Trimming pared 1 base from V and 4 bases from J, leaving 11 bases between. The germline gives CDR1 SGHDT, CDR2 YYEEEE. The CDR3 DNA sequence: TGTGCCAGCAGCTTGTTGGGGATAACCACCGGGGAGCTGTTTTTT. Its translation: CASSLLGITTGELFF.

J is TRBJ1-6 and V is TRBV18; a possible D gene is TRBD1 (5 bases). CDR1 KGHSH and CDR2 LQKENI come from the germline V gene. CDR3 length: 15 residues. Trimming took off 6 bases at V and 10 bases at J, with 19 bases between the two ends. The CDR3 DNA sequence: TGTGCCAGCTCTCGAATTTGGGACCTGGGGTCACCCCTCCACTTT. Translated: CASSRIWDLGSPLHF.

The chain employs TRBV28 and TRBJ2-3; 8 bases align to TRBD1. The CDR3 is made up of 16 amino acids. Germline CDR1 MDHEN, CDR2 SYDVKM. With V trimmed by 6 bases and J by 4 bases, 12 bases remained unmatched. The CDR3 DNA is TGTGCCAGCAGACCACCCGGGACAGGCCTGGCAGATACGCAGTATTTT. It specifies CASRPPGTGLADTQYF. Full variable domain (remainder filled in from reference TRBV28 and TRBJ2-3): DVKVTQSSRYLVKRTGEKVFLECVQDMDHENMFWYRQDPGLGLRLIYFSYDVKMKEKGDIPEGYSVSREKKERFSLILESASTNQTSMYLCASRPPGTGLADTQYFGPGTRLTVL.

V is TRBV10-3 and J is TRBJ2-1; 7 nucleotides line up with TRBD2. The CDR3 is 15 amino acids. Germline V gene sequence: CDR1 ENHRY, CDR2 SYGVKD. The ends lost 5 bases at V and 2 bases at J; junction bases unmatched: 6. This CDR3 reads CAISTPAGTYNEQFF. The CDR3 DNA reads TGTGCCATCAGTACTCCAGCGGGAACCTACAATGAGCAGTTCTTC.

This rearrangement joins TRBV6-1 to TRBJ1-4; TRBD1 aligns across 8 bases. Germline lookup yields CDR1 MNHNS and CDR2 SASEGT. The CDR3 sequence is 14 residues long. Germline trimming cut 8 bases from V and 5 bases from J; bases unmatched to any gene: 7. CDR3 coding DNA: TGTGCCAGCGATCGGGGACAGGCGAATGAAAAACTGTTTTTT. Translating it yields CASDRGQANEKLFF.

The rearrangement uses TRBV18 and TRBJ2-2; D tentatively fits TRBD1 or TRBD2 (6 bases each). V lost 0 bases and J 5 bases, leaving 16 bases between the germline ends. Germline values: CDR1 KGHSH, CDR2 LQKENI. The CDR3 runs 17 residues. CDR3 amino acids: CASSPPSGGAGTGELFF. The CDR3 bases are TGTGCCAGCTCACCACCGTCCGGGGGCGCGGGGACCGGGGAGCTGTTTTTT.

On this clone itself: Sequence at one end of the junction differs from germline and may be a read error. The chain recombines TRBV6-1 with TRBJ1-5; D unresolved. The CDR3 sequence is 15 residues long. In germline, CDR1 is MNHNS, CDR2 SASEGT. The CDR3 protein is CVSSPQDRGNQPQHF. As DNA, the CDR3 is TGTGTCAGCAGTCCTCAGGACCGGGGCAATCAGCCCCAGCATTTT.

The genes are TRBV12-5 and TRBJ1-4; TRBD1 might be the D (6 bases). This CDR3 contains 15 residues. The ends were cut back, 6 bases at V and 5 bases at J, with 16 bases in the middle. The germline gives CDR1 LGHNT, CDR2 FRNRAP. The CDR3 DNA sequence: TGTGCTAGTGGACTGGGGGGGCAGGGGAATGAAAAACTGTTTTTT. It is translated as CASGLGGQGNEKLFF.

This clone showed up just once. The chain carries TRBV7-2 and TRBJ2-5; 7 positions match TRBD1. CDR3 length: 18 amino acids. V shed 2 bases and J 3 bases; nucleotides not matched to a gene: 15. Looked up from germline, CDR1 is SGHTA and CDR2 is FQGNSA. CDR3 amino acids: CASSLSQGVLPSEETQYF. The CDR3 nucleotides read TGTGCCAGCAGCTTATCTCAGGGGGTGCTCCCCTCCGAAGAGACCCAGTACTTC.

J is TRBJ2-7 and V is TRBV5-1; 13 bases line up with TRBD2. Germline trimming cut 0 bases from V and 9 bases from J; bases unmatched to any gene: 15. The CDR3 sequence is 18 residues long. Germline CDR1 reads SGHRS; CDR2 reads YFSETQ. The CDR3 is CASSLDGLAGEGRIVQYF. The CDR3 region has the DNA TGCGCCAGCAGCTTGGACGGACTAGCGGGGGAGGGTCGGATAGTGCAGTACTTC.

The chain links TRBV5-1 to TRBJ1-3; D is unclear. From germline, CDR1 is SGHRS and CDR2 YFSETQ. This CDR3 spans 16 amino acids. The V end lost 8 bases, the J end lost 2 bases, and 20 bases lay between the germline ends. The CDR3 DNA sequence: TGCGCCAGGCCCTCTCCGGTAGACGACACTGGAAACACCATATATTTT. Translated: CARPSPVDDTGNTIYF.

This clone was seen more than once but under ten times. The V call is TRBV2, the J call TRBJ1-1; D gene ambiguous. The CDR3 contains 17 residues. CDR1 is SNHLY, CDR2 FYNNEI, per germline. The ends were cut back, 4 bases at V and 0 bases at J, with 18 bases in the middle. The CDR3 coding sequence is TGTGCCAGCAGTGGGGTGAAGGGAGCGACCATGAACACTGAAGCTTTCTTT. Its protein is CASSGVKGATMNTEAFF.

CDR3 protein: CASRKVLGFPRRFAAYNEQFF. The CDR3 nucleotides read TGCGCCAGCAGGAAGGTGCTTGGCTTCCCTCGCCGGTTTGCCGCCTACAATGAGCAGTTCTTC. J is TRBJ2-1 and V is TRBV10-1; D is ambiguous. Per the germline V gene, CDR1 is WNHNN and CDR2 is SYGVQD (reference sequence). Trimming shortened V by 6 bases and J by 2 bases, and 32 bases separated the two germline ends. CDR3 length: 21 residues.

This clone was seen only once. Other DNA sequences in the same sample also yield this CDR3. The chain recombines TRBV18 with TRBJ2-3; D is unclear. Looked up from germline, CDR1 is KGHSH and CDR2 is LQKENI. The CDR3 is 14 residues long. Trimming cost V 1 base and J 3 bases, with 8 bases left between them. CDR3 protein: CASSPLQGTDTQYF. CDR3 DNA sequence: TGTGCCAGCTCACCACTACAAGGGACAGATACGCAGTATTTT. Full variable domain (remainder filled in from reference TRBV18 and TRBJ2-3): NAGVMQNPRHLVRRRGQEARLRCSPMKGHSHVYWYRQLPEEGLKFMVYLQKENIIDESGMPKERFSAEFPKEGPSILRIQQVVRGDSAAYFCASSPLQGTDTQYFGPGTRLTVL.

This clone came up once. This may stem from a read error, because a much larger clone lies one nucleotide away. This chain uses TRBV7-9 with TRBJ1-3; 7 bases are a match to TRBD1. This CDR3 region has 14 residues. Germline CDR1 is SEHNR and CDR2 is FQNEAQ (reference sequence). CDR3 in DNA: TGTGTCAGCGACGGGACAGACTCTGGAAACACCATATATTTT. It is translated as CVSDGTDSGNTIYF.

The rearrangement links TRBV10-2 to TRBJ1-4; 7 bases map to TRBD1. Germline-derived CDR1 and CDR2 are WSHSY and SAAADI. The CDR3 covers 14 residues. V shed 6 bases, J shed 3 bases, and the junction held 4 bases outside the gene matches. In DNA, the CDR3 is TGCGCCAGCAGCACCGGGACAGCTAATGAAAAACTGTTTTTT. This codes for CASSTGTANEKLFF.

The V call is TRBV5-6, the J call TRBJ2-1; D possibly corresponds to TRBD2 (5 bases). Per germline, CDR1 SGHDT and CDR2 YYEEEE. CDR3 length: 15 residues. The ends were cut back, 3 bases at V and 3 bases at J, with 13 bases in the middle. The CDR3: CASSSLEPYYNEQFF. In nucleotides, the CDR3 is TGTGCCAGCAGCTCACTAGAACCCTACTACAATGAGCAGTTCTTC.

The V and J genes are TRBV20-1 and TRBJ2-7; D not resolved. The V end was cut by 3 bases, the J end by 3 bases, with 3 bases between. CDR1 and CDR2 from the germline V gene are DFQATT and SNEGSKA (reference sequence). This CDR3 region has 10 residues. As DNA, the CDR3 is TGCAGTGCTAGTTTCTACGAGCAGTACTTC. It translates to CSASFYEQYF.

This clone was seen a few times. The V gene is TRBV29-1, the J gene TRBJ1-1; no reliable D call. The CDR3 has 13 residues. The ends were cut back, 1 base at V and 7 bases at J, with 13 bases in the middle. CDR1 is SQVTM, CDR2 ANQGSEA, per germline. The chain's CDR3 is CSVEVNSGSEAFF. The CDR3 nucleotides read TGCAGCGTTGAAGTAAATTCGGGCAGTGAAGCTTTCTTT.

J is TRBJ2-3 and V is TRBV28; 10 bases align to TRBD1. CDR3 size: 17 residues. After removal of 4 bases from V and 3 bases from J, the junction contained 10 bases not matched to a gene. CDR1 is MDHEN, CDR2 SYDVKM, per germline. The CDR3 bases are TGTGCCAGCAGTTCTCGGGACAGGGGCGTTAGGACAGATACGCAGTATTTT. Translated, it gives CASSSRDRGVRTDTQYF.

The rearrangement joins TRBV18 to TRBJ2-3; no firm D call. V was shortened by 1 base and J by 1 base, with 12 bases between the two germline ends. In germline, CDR1 is KGHSH, CDR2 LQKENI. The CDR3 totals 16 residues. Here the CDR3 reads CASSPRATPGTDTQYF. The DNA of the CDR3 is TGTGCCAGCTCACCACGGGCCACCCCAGGCACAGATACGCAGTATTTT.